The next 30 T cell receptor beta chains were all read from a single sample in a study of cytomegalovirus exposure and HLA in healthy donors. Measured with immunoSEQ multiplex PCR; TCRdb has only the in-frame clones, and not every one. The table records about 200,000 clones, around nine tenths of them present only once. Specimen: PBMCs. The receptors here all came from a woman younger than 35 in good health and CMV-seropositive.

In its sample, this clone was seen once. The chain has TRBV21-1 and TRBJ2-7; no DNA check was done on the table's D call, TRBD2. TRBV21-1 is listed as a pseudogene. This CDR3 has 17 residues. The CDR3 spells CASSKLAPKGRTYEQYF. CDR3 bases: TGTGCCAGCAGCAAATTGGCCCCCAAAGGGAGGACCTACGAGCAGTACTTC.

V usage is TRBV5-1 and J usage is TRBJ2-3, with D possibly matching TRBD2 (6 bases). Germline loops: CDR1 SGHRS, CDR2 YFSETQ. With 5 bases removed from V and 3 bases from J, the gap between germline ends came to 13 bases. The CDR3 sequence is 14 residues long. The DNA for the CDR3 is TGCGCCAGCAGAACCGGACTACGTACAGATACGCAGTATTTT. It translates to CASRTGLRTDTQYF.

J is TRBJ2-5 and V is TRBV11-2; D is unresolved. Germline CDR1 SGHAT, CDR2 FQNNGV. The CDR3 is 14 amino acids. The V end lost 3 bases, the J end lost 5 bases, and 13 bases lay between the germline ends. The CDR3 is CASSFDRWAETQYF. CDR3 sequence (DNA): TGTGCCAGCAGCTTTGACCGCTGGGCGGAGACCCAGTACTTC.

The gene calls are TRBV28 and TRBJ1-4; D is unclear. Trimming removed 11 bases from V and 2 bases from J, with 12 bases in between. Germline V lookup: CDR1 MDHEN, CDR2 SYDVKM. The CDR3 spans 13 residues. The CDR3 is CAVRKATNEKLFF. CDR3 bases: TGTGCCGTGCGGAAGGCTACTAATGAAAAACTGTTTTTT.

The V call is TRBV6-1, the J call TRBJ2-7, with 12 bases lining up with TRBD1. This CDR3 region has 15 residues. Trimming cost V 2 bases and J 5 bases; bases outside gene matches: 4. In germline, CDR1 is MNHNS, CDR2 SASEGT. The CDR3 nucleotides read TGTGCCAGCAGTGAAAGTGGGACAGGGGGCCACGAGCAGTACTTC. It codes for CASSESGTGGHEQYF.

This clone was seen more than once but under ten times. The CDR3 sequence is CASSKGKRGLYEQYF. CDR3 DNA: TGTGCCAGCAGCAAAGGAAAGCGGGGACTTTACGAGCAGTACTTC. This sequence joins TRBV21-1 and TRBJ2-7; no check of the table's D call, TRBD2, against the DNA was made. TRBV21-1 is designated a pseudogene. The length of the CDR3 is 15 residues.

This clone was counted a single time. The CDR3 does not close with the conserved phenylalanine or tryptophan, likely indicating a read error. It is unclear where the CDR3 begins or ends on the DNA, so no DNA is shown, and the CDR3 is as TCRdb lists it. The chain links TRBV20-1 to TRBJ1-1; TRBD1, the table's D call, was not compared with the DNA. CDR1 is DFQATT, CDR2 SNEGSKA, per germline (reference sequence). With termini counted, the CDR3 has 11 amino acids. CDR3 in amino acids: CSAPSRDRAPL.

V and J are TRBV11-1 and TRBJ1-2, with TRBD1 matching 8 bases. CDR1 is SGHAT, CDR2 FQDESV, per germline (reference sequence). The CDR3 consists of 14 residues. The V gene end was trimmed by 4 bases and the J gene end by 9 bases; junction bases not matched to a gene: 10. The CDR3 is CASSSTGAAFSYTF. As DNA, the CDR3 is TGTGCCAGCAGCTCGACAGGGGCCGCCTTTAGCTACACCTTC. Complete variable domain (other parts from reference TRBV11-1 and TRBJ1-2): EAEVAQSPRYKITEKSQAVAFWCDPISGHATLYWYRQILGQGPELLVQFQDESVVDDSQLPKDRFSAERLKGVDSTLKIQPAELGDSAMYLCASSSTGAAFSYTFGSGTRLTVV.

This chain's CDR3 is CASSAGRRPNEQFF. CDR3 in DNA: TGTGCCAGCTCCGCGGGCCGTCGACCCAATGAGCAGTTCTTC. The rearrangement links TRBV6-5 to TRBJ2-1; TRBD2 might be the D (5 bases). Germline CDR1 reads MNHEY; CDR2 reads SVGAGI. V was cut by 8 bases and J by 6 bases, with 17 bases left in between. There are 14 residues in the CDR3.

Only a few counts were recorded for this clone. This rearrangement joins TRBV6-1 to TRBJ2-5; TRBD1 might be the D (6 bases). CDR3 size: 15 residues. V dropped 5 bases and J dropped 1 base, with 14 bases sitting between them. Germline V gives CDR1 MNHNS, CDR2 SASEGT. The CDR3 DNA reads TGTGCCAGCAGTTTAACAGGGACCCCCCAAGAGACCCAGTACTTC. Protein: CASSLTGTPQETQYF.

The V and J genes are TRBV12-1 and TRBJ2-2; the table's D gene call, TRBD2, was not cross checked with the DNA. TRBV12-1 is a pseudogene segment. The CDR3 sequence is 21 residues long. The chain's CDR3 is CASIPGGGLAGEFANTGELFF. The CDR3, as DNA: TGTGCCAGCATCCCGGGGGGTGGGCTAGCGGGAGAGTTCGCGAACACCGGGGAGCTGTTTTTT.

This chain uses TRBV27 with TRBJ1-2, with D maybe TRBD1 (6 bases). The CDR3 has 13 amino acids. V shed 6 bases and J shed 4 bases, with 12 bases lying between them. From germline, CDR1 is MNHEY and CDR2 SMNVEV (reference sequence). Written as DNA, the CDR3 is TGTGCCAGCAGCCCATACAGGGCCTATGGCTACACCTTC. Amino acids: CASSPYRAYGYTF.

The chain couples TRBV6-6 to TRBJ2-1; 10 positions match TRBD1. With V trimmed by 3 bases and J by 1 base, 3 bases remained unmatched. This CDR3 region has 16 residues. Germline V CDR1 and CDR2: MNHNY, SVGAGI (reference sequence). The DNA for the CDR3 is TGTGCCAGCAGTTATGGGGACAGGGGATCCTACAATGAGCAGTTCTTC. This gives the protein CASSYGDRGSYNEQFF.

The V gene is TRBV18, the J gene TRBJ1-1; D may be TRBD1 (5 bases). The CDR3 covers 14 residues. V was trimmed by 4 bases and J by 4 bases, leaving 13 bases between them. Germline V gene lookup returns CDR1 KGHSH and CDR2 LQKENI. CDR3 nucleotides: TGTGCCAGCTCACTGGAGGGGATGGGCACTGAAGCTTTCTTT. This translates into CASSLEGMGTEAFF.

This chain uses TRBV5-5 with TRBJ1-2, with 9 bases identical to TRBD1. Germline trimming cut 4 bases from V and 8 bases from J; bases unmatched to any gene: 9. Germline assignment: CDR1 SGHKS and CDR2 YYEKEE (reference sequence). The CDR3 length is 14 residues. The chain's CDR3 is CASSAPGTGPGYTF. CDR3 in DNA: TGTGCCAGCAGCGCTCCCGGGACAGGGCCCGGCTACACCTTC.

The rearrangement uses TRBV5-6 and TRBJ2-5, with 11 bases that match TRBD2. The V gene's germline CDR1 is SGHDT and CDR2 YYEEEE. V lost 0 bases, J lost 3 bases, and 4 bases stayed unmatched. The CDR3 is made up of 16 amino acids. CDR3 loop: CASSLGTGLAEETQYF. The DNA of the CDR3 is TGTGCCAGCAGCTTGGGGACGGGACTAGCGGAAGAGACCCAGTACTTC.

This clone was picked up one time. The chain couples TRBV28 to TRBJ2-3; a possible D gene is TRBD2 (6 bases). Germline lookup yields CDR1 MDHEN and CDR2 SYDVKM. Trimming removed 5 bases at V and 1 base at J, with 10 bases between. The CDR3 is 14 residues long. CDR3 in amino acids: CASSRLDGTDTQYF. CDR3 nucleotide sequence: TGTGCCAGCAGTAGACTAGATGGCACAGATACGCAGTATTTT.

The chain links TRBV4-1 to TRBJ2-3; D is perhaps TRBD1 (7 bases). Germline V gene lookup returns CDR1 MGHRA and CDR2 YSYEKL. This CDR3 is 15 amino acids long. V shed 1 base and J shed 4 bases, with 12 bases lying between them. The CDR3 coding sequence is TGCGCCAGCAGCCAAGTGGGCAGGGGGGCAGATACGCAGTATTTT. As protein: CASSQVGRGADTQYF.

This clone came up once. This chain connects TRBV7-6 to TRBJ2-3; tentative D call: TRBD1 (6 bases). This CDR3 comprises 17 residues. CDR1 and CDR2 from the germline V gene are SGHVS and FNYEAQ. V lost 5 bases and J 0 bases, leaving 18 bases between the germline ends. The CDR3 coding sequence is TGTGCCAGCAGCGCTCAACCCGGGACACCTAGCACAGATACGCAGTATTTT. It translates to CASSAQPGTPSTDTQYF.

V usage is TRBV29-1 and J usage is TRBJ2-1, with D maybe TRBD2 (5 bases). Germline CDR1 reads SQVTM; CDR2 reads ANQGSEA. The ends were cut back, 1 base at V and 8 bases at J, with 15 bases in the middle. CDR3 size: 14 residues. This CDR3 reads CSVEGGLIGDEQFF. In nucleotides, the CDR3 is TGCAGCGTTGAAGGAGGGTTGATTGGGGATGAGCAGTTCTTC.

V and J are TRBV14 and TRBJ2-7; 12 bases fit TRBD2. Germline V gives CDR1 SGHDN, CDR2 FVKESK. This CDR3 is built from 21 residues. Losses at the gene ends were 1 base for V and 2 bases for J; bases not matched to a gene: 18. As DNA, the CDR3 is TGTGCCAGCAGCCAAGGGGGATGGGCCGGACTAGCGGGAATCTCTCCCTACGAGCAGTACTTC. The encoded protein is CASSQGGWAGLAGISPYEQYF.

The chain is built from TRBV7-9 and TRBJ2-7; 7 nucleotides align to TRBD1. V lost 4 bases, J lost 0 bases, and 9 bases stayed unmatched. The CDR3 contains 16 residues. Germline CDR1 SEHNR, CDR2 FQNEAQ (reference sequence). Here the CDR3 DNA reads TGTGCCAGCAGCTCGAACAGGGGCCTAAGCTCCTACGAGCAGTACTTC. Translating gives CASSSNRGLSSYEQYF. Full variable domain (remainder filled in from reference TRBV7-9 and TRBJ2-7): DTGVSQNPRHKITKRGQNVTFRCDPISEHNRLYWYRQTLGQGPEFLTYFQNEAQLEKSRLLSDRFSAERPKGSFSTLEIQRTEQGDSAMYLCASSSNRGLSSYEQYFGPGTRLTVT.

This sequence joins TRBV7-7 and TRBJ1-3, with a weak D call TRBD1 (6 bases). Germline CDR1 and CDR2: SSHAT and FNYEAQ (reference sequence). The CDR3 consists of 15 residues. Deletions cut 3 bases from V and 2 bases from J, with 11 bases between. The chain's CDR3 is CASSLSRGPGNTIYF. Here the CDR3 DNA reads TGTGCCAGCAGCTTGTCCAGGGGCCCTGGAAACACCATATATTTT.

The chain uses TRBV5-3 and TRBJ2-7, with no clear D. TRBV5-3 is flagged as an ORF with uncertain function. This CDR3 contains 13 residues. With 3 bases removed from V and 5 bases from J, the gap between germline ends came to 12 bases. The CDR3 reads CARSSKLVDEQYF. The CDR3 DNA reads as TGTGCCAGAAGCTCAAAGTTAGTCGACGAGCAGTACTTC.

The rearrangement joins TRBV20-1 to TRBJ1-2; D ambiguous. Germline CDR1 reads DFQATT; CDR2 reads SNEGSKA (reference sequence). Trimming cost V 4 bases and J 11 bases, with 5 bases left between them. The CDR3 runs to 8 residues. In DNA form, the CDR3 reads TGCAGTGCTACCCCATACACCTTC. It codes for CSATPYTF.

A single count supports this clone. The chain couples TRBV20-1 to TRBJ2-7, with D unresolved. Trimming removed 5 bases from V and 5 bases from J, with 10 bases in between. Looked up from germline, CDR1 is DFQATT and CDR2 is SNEGSKA (reference sequence). The CDR3 length is 11 residues. The CDR3: CSASPTNEQYF. CDR3 in DNA: TGCAGTGCTTCCCCAACTAACGAGCAGTACTTC.

J is TRBJ2-7 and V is TRBV10-2; D is possibly TRBD2 (5 bases). CDR1 and CDR2 from the germline V gene are WSHSY and SAAADI. The ends were cut back, 2 bases at V and 4 bases at J, with 12 bases in the middle. The CDR3 is 14 residues long. The CDR3 here is CASSEQRGQYEQYF. The CDR3, as DNA: TGCGCCAGCAGTGAGCAGCGCGGGCAATACGAGCAGTACTTC.

This clone was seen only a few times. This sequence joins TRBV2 and TRBJ1-2, with D possibly TRBD1 on 5 matching bases. CDR3 length: 13 amino acids. V lost 6 bases to trimming and J lost 1 base, with 9 bases between them. The germline V gene encodes CDR1 SNHLY and CDR2 FYNNEI. CDR3 in DNA: TGTGCCAGCAGCATCGACAGTAACTATGGCTACACCTTC. The encoded protein is CASSIDSNYGYTF.

The chain carries TRBV11-2 and TRBJ2-1, with 11 bases lining up with TRBD2. After removal of 2 bases from V and 2 bases from J, the junction contained 2 bases not matched to a gene. The germline V gene has CDR1 SGHAT and CDR2 FQNNGV. The CDR3 is 16 residues long. This chain's CDR3 is CASSLMGLAAYNEQFF. For the CDR3, the DNA is TGTGCCAGCAGCTTAATGGGACTAGCGGCCTACAATGAGCAGTTCTTC. Based on the CDR3 plus reference TRBV11-2 and TRBJ2-1, the full variable domain is EAGVAQSPRYKIIEKRQSVAFWCNPISGHATLYWYQQILGQGPKLLIQFQNNGVVDDSQLPKDRFSAERLKGVDSTLKIQPAKLEDSAVYLCASSLMGLAAYNEQFFGPGTRLTVL.

The gene calls are TRBV11-2 and TRBJ2-1; the D is unclear. The V and J ends lost 3 bases and 3 bases respectively, with 9 bases between them. Germline V CDR1 and CDR2: SGHAT, FQNNGV. This CDR3 contains 14 residues. The CDR3 coding sequence is TGTGCCAGCAGCTTTCGACAAGACTACAATGAGCAGTTCTTC. This sequence encodes CASSFRQDYNEQFF. The complete variable domain, with remaining parts taken from reference TRBV11-2 and TRBJ2-1, reads EAGVAQSPRYKIIEKRQSVAFWCNPISGHATLYWYQQILGQGPKLLIQFQNNGVVDDSQLPKDRFSAERLKGVDSTLKIQPAKLEDSAVYLCASSFRQDYNEQFFGPGTRLTVL.